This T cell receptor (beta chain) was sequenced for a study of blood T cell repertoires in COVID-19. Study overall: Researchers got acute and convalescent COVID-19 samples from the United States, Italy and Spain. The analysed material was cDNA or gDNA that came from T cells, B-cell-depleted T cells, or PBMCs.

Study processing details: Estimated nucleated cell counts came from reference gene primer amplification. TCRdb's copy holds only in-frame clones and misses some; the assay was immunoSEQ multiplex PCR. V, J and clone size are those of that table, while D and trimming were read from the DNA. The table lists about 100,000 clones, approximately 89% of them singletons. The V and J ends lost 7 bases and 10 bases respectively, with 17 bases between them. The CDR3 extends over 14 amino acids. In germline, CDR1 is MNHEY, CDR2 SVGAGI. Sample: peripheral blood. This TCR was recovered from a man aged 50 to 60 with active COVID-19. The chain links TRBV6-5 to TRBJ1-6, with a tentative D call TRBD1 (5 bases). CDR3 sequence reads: CASTQGGSRSPLHF. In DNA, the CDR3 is TGTGCCAGCACTCAGGGAGGGTCCAGATCACCCCTCCACTTT.